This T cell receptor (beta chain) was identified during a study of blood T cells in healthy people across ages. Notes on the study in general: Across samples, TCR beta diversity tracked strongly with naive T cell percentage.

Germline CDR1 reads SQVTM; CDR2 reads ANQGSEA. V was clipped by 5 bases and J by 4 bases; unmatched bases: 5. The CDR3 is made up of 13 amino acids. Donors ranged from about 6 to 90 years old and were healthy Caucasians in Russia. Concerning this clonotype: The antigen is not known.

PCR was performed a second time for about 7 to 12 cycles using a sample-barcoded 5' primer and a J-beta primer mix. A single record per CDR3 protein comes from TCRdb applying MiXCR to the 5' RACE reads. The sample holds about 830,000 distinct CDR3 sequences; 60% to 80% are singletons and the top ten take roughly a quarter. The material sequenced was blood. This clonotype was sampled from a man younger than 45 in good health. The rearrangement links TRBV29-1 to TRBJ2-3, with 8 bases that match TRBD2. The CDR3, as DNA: TGCAGCGTTATAGCGGGGAGTGCAGATACGCAGTATTTT. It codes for CSVIAGSADTQYF.